This T cell receptor (beta chain) was captured in a study of radiation and T cells in renal cell carcinoma. Whole-study context: Nephrectomy followed 15 Gy stereotactic body radiation by 4 weeks.

Study-wide results and limits: In blood, top tumor clones expanded by 2 weeks, shrinking by 4.

Described time point: baseline pretreatment blood. The sample's treatment: 15 Gy SBRT to primary tumor, nephrectomy 4 weeks later. Only in-frame clones appear in the TCRdb table, and some are missing; sequencing was by immunoSEQ multiplex PCR. Counted here are about 150,000 clones, 88% occurring once; the ten biggest clones make up 4.1%. As regards this clone: Its antigen remains unidentified.

In germline, CDR1 is SQVTM, CDR2 ANQGSEA. There are 15 residues in the CDR3. With 1 base removed from V and 0 bases from J, the gap between germline ends came to 9 bases. The chain carries TRBV29-1 and TRBJ2-2; a possible D gene is TRBD1 (6 bases). The sequencing used blood, collected from a patient whose treatment included radiotherapy and nephrectomy. The sequence derives from a woman aged 70-85 years with renal cell carcinoma. Written as DNA, the CDR3 is TGCAGCGTTGAAGTTTACAGGGCGAACACCGGGGAGCTGTTTTTT. It is translated as CSVEVYRANTGELFF.